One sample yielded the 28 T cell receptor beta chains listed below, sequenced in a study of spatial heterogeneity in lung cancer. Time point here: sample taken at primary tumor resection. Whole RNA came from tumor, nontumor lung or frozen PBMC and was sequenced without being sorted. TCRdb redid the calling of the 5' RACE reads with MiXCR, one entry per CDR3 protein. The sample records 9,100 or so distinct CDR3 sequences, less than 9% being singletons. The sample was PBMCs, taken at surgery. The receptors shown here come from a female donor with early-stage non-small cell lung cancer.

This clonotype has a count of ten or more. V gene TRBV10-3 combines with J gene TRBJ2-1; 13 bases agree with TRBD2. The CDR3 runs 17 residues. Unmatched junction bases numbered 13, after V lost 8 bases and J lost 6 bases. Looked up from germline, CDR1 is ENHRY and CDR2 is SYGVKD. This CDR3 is CAIGISTGTSGINEQFF. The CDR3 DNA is TGTGCCATCGGTATATCGACCGGGACTAGCGGGATCAATGAGCAGTTCTTC.

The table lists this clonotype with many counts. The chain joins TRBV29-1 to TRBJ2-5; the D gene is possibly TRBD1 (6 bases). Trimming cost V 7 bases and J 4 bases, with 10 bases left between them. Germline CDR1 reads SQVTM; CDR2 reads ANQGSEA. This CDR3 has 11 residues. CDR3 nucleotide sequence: TGCAGCGGGGGGCGCGGAGAGACCCAGTACTTC. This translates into CSGGRGETQYF.

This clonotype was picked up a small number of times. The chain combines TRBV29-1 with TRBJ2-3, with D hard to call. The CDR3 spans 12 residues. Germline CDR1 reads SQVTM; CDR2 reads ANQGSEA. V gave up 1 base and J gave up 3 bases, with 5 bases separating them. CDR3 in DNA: TGCAGCGTTGAAGCGAGGACAGATACGCAGTATTTT. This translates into CSVEARTDTQYF.

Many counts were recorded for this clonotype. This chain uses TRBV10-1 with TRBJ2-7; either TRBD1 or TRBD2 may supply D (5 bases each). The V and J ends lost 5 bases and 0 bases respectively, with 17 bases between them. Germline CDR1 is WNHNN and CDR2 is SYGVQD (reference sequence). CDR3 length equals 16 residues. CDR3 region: CASSSTRDGYSYEQYF. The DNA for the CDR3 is TGCGCCAGCAGTTCTACACGGGACGGCTACTCCTACGAGCAGTACTTC.

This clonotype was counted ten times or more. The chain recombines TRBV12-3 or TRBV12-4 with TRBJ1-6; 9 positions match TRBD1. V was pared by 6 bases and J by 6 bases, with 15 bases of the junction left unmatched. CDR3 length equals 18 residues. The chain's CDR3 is CASSPGQGLGGVNSPLHF. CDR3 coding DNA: TGTGCCAGCAGCCCAGGACAGGGGCTTGGGGGCGTTAATTCACCCCTCCACTTT.

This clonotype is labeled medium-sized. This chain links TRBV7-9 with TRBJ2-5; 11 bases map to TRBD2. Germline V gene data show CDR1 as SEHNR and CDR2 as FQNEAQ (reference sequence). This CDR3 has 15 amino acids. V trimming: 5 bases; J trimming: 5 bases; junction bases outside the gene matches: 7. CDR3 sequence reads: CASSQIAGGLETQYF. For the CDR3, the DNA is TGTGCCAGCAGCCAAATAGCGGGAGGGTTGGAGACCCAGTACTTC.

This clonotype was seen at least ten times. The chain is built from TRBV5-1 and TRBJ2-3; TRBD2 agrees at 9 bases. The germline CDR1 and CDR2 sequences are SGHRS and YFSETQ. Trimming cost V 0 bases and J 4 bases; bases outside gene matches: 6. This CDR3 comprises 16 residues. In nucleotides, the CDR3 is TGCGCCAGCAGCTTGGGTAATAGCGGGGGATCAGATACGCAGTATTTT. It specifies CASSLGNSGGSDTQYF. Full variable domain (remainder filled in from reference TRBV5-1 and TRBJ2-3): KAGVTQTPRYLIKTRGQQVTLSCSPISGHRSVSWYQQTPGQGLQFLFEYFSETQRNKGNFPGRFSGRQFSNSRSEMNVSTLELGDSALYLCASSLGNSGGSDTQYFGPGTRLTVL.

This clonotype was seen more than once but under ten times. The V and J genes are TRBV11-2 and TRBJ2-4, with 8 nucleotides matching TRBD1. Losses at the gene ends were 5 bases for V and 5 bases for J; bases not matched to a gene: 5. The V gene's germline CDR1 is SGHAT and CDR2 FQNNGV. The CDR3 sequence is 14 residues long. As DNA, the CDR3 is TGTGCCAGCAGCCCAGGGGGCGTCGAAAACATTCAGTACTTC. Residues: CASSPGGVENIQYF.

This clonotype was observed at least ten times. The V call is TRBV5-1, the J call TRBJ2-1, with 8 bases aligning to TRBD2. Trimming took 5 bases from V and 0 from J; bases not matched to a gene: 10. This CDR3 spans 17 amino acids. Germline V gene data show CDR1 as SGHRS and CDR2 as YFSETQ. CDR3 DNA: TGCGCCAGCAGTGGACTCCATAGCGGGGCCTCCTACAATGAGCAGTTCTTC. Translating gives CASSGLHSGASYNEQFF.

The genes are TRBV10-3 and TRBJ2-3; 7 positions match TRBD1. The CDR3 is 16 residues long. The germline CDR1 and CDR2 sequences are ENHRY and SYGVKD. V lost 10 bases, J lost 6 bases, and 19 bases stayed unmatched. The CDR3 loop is CATSNSAGGMSDTQYF. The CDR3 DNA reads TGTGCCACAAGCAATTCGGCAGGGGGTATGTCGGATACGCAGTATTTT.

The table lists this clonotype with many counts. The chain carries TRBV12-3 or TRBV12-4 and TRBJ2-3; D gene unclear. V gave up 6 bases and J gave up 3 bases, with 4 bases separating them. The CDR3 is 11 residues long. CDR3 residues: CASSLTDTQYF. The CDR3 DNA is TGTGCCAGCAGCCTAACAGATACGCAGTATTTT.

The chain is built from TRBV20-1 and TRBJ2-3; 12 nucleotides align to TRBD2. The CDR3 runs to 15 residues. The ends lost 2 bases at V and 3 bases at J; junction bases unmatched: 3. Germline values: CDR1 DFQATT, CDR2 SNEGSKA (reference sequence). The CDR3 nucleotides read TGCAGTGCTAGAAAACTAGCGGGGGGTACAGATACGCAGTATTTT. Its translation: CSARKLAGGTDTQYF.

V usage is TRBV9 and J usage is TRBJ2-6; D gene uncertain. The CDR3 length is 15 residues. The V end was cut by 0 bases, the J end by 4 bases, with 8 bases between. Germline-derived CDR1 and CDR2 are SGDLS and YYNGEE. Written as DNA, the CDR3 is TGTGCCAGCAGCGTAGAGGCGTGGGGGGCCAACGTCCTGACTTTC. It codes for CASSVEAWGANVLTF.

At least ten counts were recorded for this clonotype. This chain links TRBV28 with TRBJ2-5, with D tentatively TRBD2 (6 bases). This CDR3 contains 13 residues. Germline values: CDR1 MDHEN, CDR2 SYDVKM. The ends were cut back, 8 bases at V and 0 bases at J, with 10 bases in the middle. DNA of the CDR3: TGTGCCAGCCGGAGGGGCAACCAAGAGACCCAGTACTTC. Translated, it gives CASRRGNQETQYF. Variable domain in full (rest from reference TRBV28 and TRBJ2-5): DVKVTQSSRYLVKRTGEKVFLECVQDMDHENMFWYRQDPGLGLRLIYFSYDVKMKEKGDIPEGYSVSREKKERFSLILESASTNQTSMYLCASRRGNQETQYFGPGTRLLVL.

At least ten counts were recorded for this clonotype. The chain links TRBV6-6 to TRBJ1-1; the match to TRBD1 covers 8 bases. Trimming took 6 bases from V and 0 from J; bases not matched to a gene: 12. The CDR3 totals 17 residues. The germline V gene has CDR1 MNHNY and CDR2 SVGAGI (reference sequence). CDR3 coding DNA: TGTGCCAGCAGACGTCAGGGGGCTGGGGAGGTGAACACTGAAGCTTTCTTT. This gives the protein CASRRQGAGEVNTEAFF.

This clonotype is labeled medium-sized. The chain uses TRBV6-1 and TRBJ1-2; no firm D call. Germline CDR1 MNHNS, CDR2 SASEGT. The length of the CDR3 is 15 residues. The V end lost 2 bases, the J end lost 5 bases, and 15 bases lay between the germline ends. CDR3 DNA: TGTGCCAGCAGTGAAATCATAAGTCGGATTTATGGCTACACCTTC. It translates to CASSEIISRIYGYTF.

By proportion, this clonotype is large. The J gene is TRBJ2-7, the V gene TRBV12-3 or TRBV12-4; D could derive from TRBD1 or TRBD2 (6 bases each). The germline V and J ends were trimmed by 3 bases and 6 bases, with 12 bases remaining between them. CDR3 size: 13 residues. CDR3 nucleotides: TGTGCCAGCAGTTTTGCTAGGGGGGCCGAGCAGTACTTC. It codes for CASSFARGAEQYF.

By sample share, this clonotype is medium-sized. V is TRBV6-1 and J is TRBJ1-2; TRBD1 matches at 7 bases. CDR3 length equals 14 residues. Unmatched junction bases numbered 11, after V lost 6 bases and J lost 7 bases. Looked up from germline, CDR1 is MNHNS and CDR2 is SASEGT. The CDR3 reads CASRTGTAFSGYTF. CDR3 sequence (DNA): TGTGCCAGCAGGACCGGGACAGCCTTTAGTGGCTACACCTTC.

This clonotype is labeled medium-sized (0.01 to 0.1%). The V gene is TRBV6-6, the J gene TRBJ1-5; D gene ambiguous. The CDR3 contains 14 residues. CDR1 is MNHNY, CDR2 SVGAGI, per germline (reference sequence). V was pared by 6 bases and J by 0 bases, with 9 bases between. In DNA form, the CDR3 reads TGTGCCAGCAGCGGTGGGGATAGCAATCAGCCCCAGCATTTT. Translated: CASSGGDSNQPQHF.

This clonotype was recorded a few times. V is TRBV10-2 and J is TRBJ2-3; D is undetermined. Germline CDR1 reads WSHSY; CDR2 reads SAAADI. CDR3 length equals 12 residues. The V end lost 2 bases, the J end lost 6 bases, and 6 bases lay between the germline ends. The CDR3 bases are TGCGCCAGCAGTGAGAACCGGGATACGCAGTATTTT. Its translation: CASSENRDTQYF.

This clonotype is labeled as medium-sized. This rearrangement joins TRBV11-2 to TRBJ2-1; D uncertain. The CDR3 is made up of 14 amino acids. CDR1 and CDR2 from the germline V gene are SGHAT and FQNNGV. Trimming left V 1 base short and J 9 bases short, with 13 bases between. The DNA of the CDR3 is TGTGCCAGCAGCTTAGTTCCACCCCGAGGTGAGCAGTTCTTC. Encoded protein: CASSLVPPRGEQFF.

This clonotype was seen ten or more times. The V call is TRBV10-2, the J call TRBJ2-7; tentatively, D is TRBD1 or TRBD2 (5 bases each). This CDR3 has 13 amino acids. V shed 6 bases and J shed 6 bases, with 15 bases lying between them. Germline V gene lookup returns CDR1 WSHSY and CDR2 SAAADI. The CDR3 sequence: CASSTGPRFEQYF. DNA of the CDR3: TGCGCCAGCAGCACGGGACCGAGATTCGAGCAGTACTTC.

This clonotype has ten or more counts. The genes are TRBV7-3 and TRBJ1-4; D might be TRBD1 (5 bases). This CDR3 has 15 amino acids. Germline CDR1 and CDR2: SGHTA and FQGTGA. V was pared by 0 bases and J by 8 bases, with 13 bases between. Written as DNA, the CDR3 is TGTGCCAGCAGCTTAACGGGAGGGGCGAAAGAAAAACTGTTTTTT. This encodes CASSLTGGAKEKLFF.

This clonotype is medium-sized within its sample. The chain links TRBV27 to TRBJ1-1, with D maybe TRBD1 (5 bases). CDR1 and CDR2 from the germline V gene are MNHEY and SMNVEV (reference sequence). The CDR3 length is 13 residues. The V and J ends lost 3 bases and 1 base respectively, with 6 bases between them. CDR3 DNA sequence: TGTGCCAGCAGTTTCCAGGGGAACACTGAAGCTTTCTTT. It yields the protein CASSFQGNTEAFF.

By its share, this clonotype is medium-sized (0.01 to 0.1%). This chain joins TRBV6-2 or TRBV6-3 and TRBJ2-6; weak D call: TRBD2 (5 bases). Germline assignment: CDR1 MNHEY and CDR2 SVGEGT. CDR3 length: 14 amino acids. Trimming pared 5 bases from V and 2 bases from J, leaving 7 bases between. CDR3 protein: CASSEGAGANVLTF. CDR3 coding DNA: TGTGCCAGCAGTGAGGGAGCTGGGGCCAACGTCCTGACTTTC.

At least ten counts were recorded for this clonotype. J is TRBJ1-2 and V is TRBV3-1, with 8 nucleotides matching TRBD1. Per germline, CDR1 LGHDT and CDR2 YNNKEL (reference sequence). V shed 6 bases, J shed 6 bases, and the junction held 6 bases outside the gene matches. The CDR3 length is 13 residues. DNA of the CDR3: TGTGCCAGCAGAGACACAGGGGGAGATGGCTACACCTTC. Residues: CASRDTGGDGYTF.

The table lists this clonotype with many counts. This chain's CDR3 is CASSEGTSGSTDLVYEQFF. The CDR3 coding sequence is TGTGCCAGCAGCGAAGGGACTAGCGGGTCCACAGACCTAGTCTATGAGCAGTTCTTC. V and J are TRBV7-9 and TRBJ2-1; 12 nucleotides align to TRBD2. The CDR3 is made up of 19 amino acids. Germline V gives CDR1 SEHNR, CDR2 FQNEAQ (reference sequence). V dropped 5 bases and J dropped 8; count of bases not matched to a gene: 19.

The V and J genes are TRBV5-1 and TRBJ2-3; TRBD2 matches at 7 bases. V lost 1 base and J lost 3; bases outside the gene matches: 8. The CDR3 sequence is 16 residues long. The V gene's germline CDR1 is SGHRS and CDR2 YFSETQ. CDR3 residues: CASSLRLGGSTDTQYF. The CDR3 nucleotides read TGCGCCAGCAGCTTGAGGTTGGGCGGGAGTACAGATACGCAGTATTTT.